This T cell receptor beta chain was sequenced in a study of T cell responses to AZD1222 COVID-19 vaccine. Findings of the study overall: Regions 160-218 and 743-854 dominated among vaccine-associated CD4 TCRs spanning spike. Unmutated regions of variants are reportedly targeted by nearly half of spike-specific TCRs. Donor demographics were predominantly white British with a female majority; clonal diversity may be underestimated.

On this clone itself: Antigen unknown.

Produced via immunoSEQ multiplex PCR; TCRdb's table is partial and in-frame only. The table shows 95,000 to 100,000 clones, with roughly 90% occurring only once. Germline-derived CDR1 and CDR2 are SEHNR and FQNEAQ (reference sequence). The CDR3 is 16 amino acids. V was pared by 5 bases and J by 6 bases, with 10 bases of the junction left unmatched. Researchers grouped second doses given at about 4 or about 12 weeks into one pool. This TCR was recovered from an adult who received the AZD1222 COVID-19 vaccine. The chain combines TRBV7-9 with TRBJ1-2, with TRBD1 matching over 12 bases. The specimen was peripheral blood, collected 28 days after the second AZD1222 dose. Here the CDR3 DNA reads TGTGCCAGCAGCCTACCACTTGGGACAGGGGGCGATGGCTACACCTTC. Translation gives CASSLPLGTGGDGYTF.